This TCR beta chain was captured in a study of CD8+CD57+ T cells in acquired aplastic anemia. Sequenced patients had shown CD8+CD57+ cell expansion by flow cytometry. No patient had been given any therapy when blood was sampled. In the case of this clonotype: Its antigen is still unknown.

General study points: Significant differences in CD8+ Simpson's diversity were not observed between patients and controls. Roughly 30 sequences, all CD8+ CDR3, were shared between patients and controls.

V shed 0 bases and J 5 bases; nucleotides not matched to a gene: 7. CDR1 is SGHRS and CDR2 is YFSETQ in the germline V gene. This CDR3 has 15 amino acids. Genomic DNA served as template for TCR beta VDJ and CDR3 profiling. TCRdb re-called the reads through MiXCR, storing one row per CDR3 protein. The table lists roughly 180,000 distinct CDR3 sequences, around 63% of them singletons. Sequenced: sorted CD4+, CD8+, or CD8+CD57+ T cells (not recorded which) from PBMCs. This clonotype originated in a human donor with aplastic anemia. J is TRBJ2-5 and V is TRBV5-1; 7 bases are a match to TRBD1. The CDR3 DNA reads TGCGCCAGCAGCTTGGAGGGGGCCCAATGGGAGACCCAGTACTTC. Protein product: CASSLEGAQWETQYF.